A selection of T cell receptor beta chains follows, all from one sample in a study of long-term antiretroviral therapy in people with HIV. TCRdb's copy holds only in-frame clones and misses some; the assay was immunoSEQ multiplex PCR. The sample lists 25,000 to 35,000 clones, 97% occurring once. The specimen comprised unsorted PBMCs, sampled 6.9 years after starting antiretroviral therapy. The receptors derive from a man younger than 40 with HIV. Each CDR3 is given with its conserved first and last residue. The D gene is left open where the match is weak. Some rows mark clone size as missing; the rest say once, few, many or name a class of expanded clone.

len,d_gene,v_gene,abundance,j_gene,CDR3aa,CDR3nt
19,NA,TRBV4-3,NA,TRBJ2-5,CASSQDRTRLHTYQETQYF,TGCGCCAGCAGCCAAGATAGGACGCGATTACATACCTACCAAGAGACCCAGTACTTC
16,TRBD1,TRBV4-1,NA,TRBJ1-4,CASSQEDRAAYEKLFF,TGCGCCAGCAGCCAAGAGGACAGGGCGGCGTATGAAAAACTGTTTTTT
12,NA,TRBV18,NA,TRBJ2-7,CASSPESYEQYF,TGTGCCAGCTCACCAGAATCCTACGAGCAGTACTTC
14,NA,TRBV30,NA,TRBJ2-1,CAWTRTYNYNEQFF,TGTGCCTGGACGCGCACGTACAACTACAATGAGCAGTTCTTC
12,NA,TRBV2,NA,TRBJ1-2,CASIWADYGYTF,TGTGCCAGCATCTGGGCGGACTATGGCTACACCTTC
18,TRBD2,TRBV10-1,once,TRBJ2-2,CASSEGLAELEYTGELFF,TGCGCCAGCAGTGAGGGGCTAGCGGAGCTAGAGTATACCGGGGAGCTGTTTTTT
13,TRBD1,TRBV2,NA,TRBJ1-1,CASSRQGSTEAFF,TGTGCCAGCAGTAGACAGGGATCCACTGAAGCTTTCTTT
13,NA,TRBV2,once,TRBJ1-1,CASSEGGFPEAFF,TGTGCCAGCAGTGAAGGGGGGTTCCCTGAAGCTTTCTTT
14,TRBD1,TRBV6-5,NA,TRBJ1-6,CASTTDRVGSPLHF,TGTGCCAGCACCACGGACAGGGTGGGGTCACCCCTCCACTTT
13,NA,TRBV6-1,NA,TRBJ1-1,CASTRGGDTEAFF,TGTGCCAGCACCAGAGGAGGGGACACTGAAGCTTTCTTT
16,NA,TRBV6-4,NA,TRBJ1-5,CASRPLEAGGNQPQHF,TGTGCCAGCAGACCCCTGGAGGCAGGAGGCAATCAGCCCCAGCATTTT